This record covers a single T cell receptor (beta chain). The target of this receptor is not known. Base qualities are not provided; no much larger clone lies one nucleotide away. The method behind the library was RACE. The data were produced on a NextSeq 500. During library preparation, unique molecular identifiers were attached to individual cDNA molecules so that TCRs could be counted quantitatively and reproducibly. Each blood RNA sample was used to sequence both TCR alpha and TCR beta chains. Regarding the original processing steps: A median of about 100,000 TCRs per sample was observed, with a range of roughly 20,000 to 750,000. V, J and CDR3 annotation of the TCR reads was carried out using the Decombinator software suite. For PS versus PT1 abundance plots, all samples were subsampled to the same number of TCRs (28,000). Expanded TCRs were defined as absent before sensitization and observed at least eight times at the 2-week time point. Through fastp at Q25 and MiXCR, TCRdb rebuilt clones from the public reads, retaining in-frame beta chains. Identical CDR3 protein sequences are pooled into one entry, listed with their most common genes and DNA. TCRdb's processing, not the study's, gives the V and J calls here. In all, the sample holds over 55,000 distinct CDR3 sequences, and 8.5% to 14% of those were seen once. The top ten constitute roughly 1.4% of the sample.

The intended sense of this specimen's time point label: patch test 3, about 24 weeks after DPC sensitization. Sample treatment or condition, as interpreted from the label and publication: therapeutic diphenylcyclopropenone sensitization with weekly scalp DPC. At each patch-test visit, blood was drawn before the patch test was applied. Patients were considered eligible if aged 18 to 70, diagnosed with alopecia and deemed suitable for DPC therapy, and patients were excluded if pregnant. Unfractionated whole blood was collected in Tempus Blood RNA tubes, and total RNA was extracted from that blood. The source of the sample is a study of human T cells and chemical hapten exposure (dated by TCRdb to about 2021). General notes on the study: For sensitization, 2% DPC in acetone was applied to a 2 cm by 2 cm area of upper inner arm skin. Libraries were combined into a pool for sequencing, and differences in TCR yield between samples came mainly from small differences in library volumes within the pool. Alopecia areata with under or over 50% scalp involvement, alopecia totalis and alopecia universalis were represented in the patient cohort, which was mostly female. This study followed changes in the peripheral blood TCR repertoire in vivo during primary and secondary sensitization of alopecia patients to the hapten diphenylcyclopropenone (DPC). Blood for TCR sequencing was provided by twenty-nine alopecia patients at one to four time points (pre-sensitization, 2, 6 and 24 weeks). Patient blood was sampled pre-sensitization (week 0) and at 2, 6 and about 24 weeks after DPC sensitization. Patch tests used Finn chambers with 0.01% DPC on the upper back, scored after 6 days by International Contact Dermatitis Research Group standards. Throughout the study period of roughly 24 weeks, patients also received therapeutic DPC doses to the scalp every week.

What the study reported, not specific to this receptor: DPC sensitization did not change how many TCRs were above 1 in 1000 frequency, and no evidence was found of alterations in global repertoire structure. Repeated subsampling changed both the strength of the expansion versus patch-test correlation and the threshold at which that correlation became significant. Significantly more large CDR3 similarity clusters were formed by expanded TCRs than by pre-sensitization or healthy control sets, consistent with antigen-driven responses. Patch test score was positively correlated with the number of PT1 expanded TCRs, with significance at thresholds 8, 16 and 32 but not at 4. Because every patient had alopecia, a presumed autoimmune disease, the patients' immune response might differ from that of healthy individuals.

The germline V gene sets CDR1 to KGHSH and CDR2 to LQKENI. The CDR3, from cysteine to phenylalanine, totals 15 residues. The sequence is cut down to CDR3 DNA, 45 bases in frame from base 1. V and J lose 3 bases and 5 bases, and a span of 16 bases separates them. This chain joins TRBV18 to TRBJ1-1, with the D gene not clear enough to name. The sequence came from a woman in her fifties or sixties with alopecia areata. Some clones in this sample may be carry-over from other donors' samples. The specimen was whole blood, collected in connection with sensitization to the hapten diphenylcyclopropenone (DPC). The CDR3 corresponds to CASSPLGLKGTEAFF. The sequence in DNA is TGTGCCAGCTCACCCCTTGGGCTGAAAGGTACTGAAGCTTTCTTT. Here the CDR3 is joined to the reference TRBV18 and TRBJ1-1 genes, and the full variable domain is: NAGVMQNPRHLVRRRGQEARLRCSPMKGHSHVYWYRQLPEEGLKFMVYLQKENIIDESGMPKERFSAEFPKEGPSILRIQQVVRGDSAAYFCASSPLGLKGTEAFFGQGTRLTVV.